This T cell receptor (beta chain) was retrieved from a study of graft-versus-host responses after intestinal transplantation. As to this clone: Its matching antigen is unknown.

Trimming removed 1 base at V and 4 bases at J, with 8 bases between. The CDR3 has 13 amino acids. Germline values: CDR1 SGHRS, CDR2 YFSETQ. Only in-frame clones appear in the TCRdb table, and some are missing; sequencing was by immunoSEQ multiplex PCR. The table lists some 82,000 clones, around 86% of them singletons. The chain carries TRBV5-1 and TRBJ1-1; D gene uncertain. The receptor comes from a human donor who was the organ donor for an intestinal transplant. The sample here was unstimulated CD8+ T cells sorted from spleen or lymph node cells, taken before transplant. DNA for the CDR3: TGCGCCAGCAGCTTGTATCTAAGCACTGAAGCTTTCTTT. Translated, it gives CASSLYLSTEAFF. The variable domain in full, with the rest retrieved from reference TRBV5-1 and TRBJ1-1, is KAGVTQTPRYLIKTRGQQVTLSCSPISGHRSVSWYQQTPGQGLQFLFEYFSETQRNKGNFPGRFSGRQFSNSRSEMNVSTLELGDSALYLCASSLYLSTEAFFGQGTRLTVV.